This TCR beta chain derives from a study of OX40 agonist ivuxolimab in advanced cancers. Study-wide context: At 0.01 to 10 mg/kg, ivuxolimab was administered intravenously to patients every 2 weeks. One patient with hepatocellular carcinoma and two with cutaneous melanoma, three in all, had partial responses.

The repertoire was sequenced with immunoSEQ multiplex PCR; TCRdb's copy has only in-frame clones and lacks some. The data show tens of thousands of clones, around nine tenths seen once. Blood specimens came from baseline, cycle 4 day 1, and cycle 7 day 1. Trimming pared 8 bases from V and 4 bases from J, leaving 14 bases between. Germline V lookup: CDR1 WNHNN, CDR2 SYGVQD (reference sequence). The CDR3 spans 14 residues. Sequencing was performed on CD4+ or CD8+ T cells sorted from blood, taken in a trial of the OX40 agonist ivuxolimab. J is TRBJ1-4 and V is TRBV10-1; the D gene is possibly TRBD1 (5 bases). The origin of this receptor is an adult with an advanced solid tumor such as melanoma, head and neck, liver or kidney cancer. DNA for the CDR3: TGCGCCAGCTTCGCCAGGGATGATAATGAAAAACTGTTTTTT. Translating it yields CASFARDDNEKLFF.